This is a list of T cell receptor beta chains from one sample in a study of blood T cell repertoires in COVID-19. Profiling relied on immunoSEQ multiplex PCR, and the TCRdb table lists in-frame clones only, not all of them. The sample includes fewer than 400,000 clones, roughly 86% of them seen just once. The sequenced material came from PBMCs or T cells enriched from blood (not recorded which). These receptors were collected from a woman aged 25 to 39 who had recovered from COVID-19. CDR3s include the opening cysteine and the closing phenylalanine or tryptophan. Each record gives: D gene, V gene, clone size, J gene, CDR3 protein, CDR3 DNA. The D gene is left open where the match is weak. The size field is filled for only some rows; it gives once, few, many or a size class.

>.|TRBV9|few|TRBJ2-2
CASSPSTGWIPGELFF
TGTGCCAGCAGCCCCAGCACGGGATGGATACCCGGGGAGCTGTTTTTT
>.|TRBV3-1/TRBV3-2|.|TRBJ1-3
CASSQGRGFMGNTIYF
TGTGCCAGCAGCCAAGGAAGGGGCTTCATGGGAAACACCATATATTTT
>TRBD2|TRBV10-3|.|TRBJ2-1
CAISESSGSGEQFF
TGTGCCATCAGTGAGTCTAGCGGGAGCGGTGAGCAGTTCTTC
>.|TRBV2|.|TRBJ2-2
CASSPRDTGELFF
TGTGCCAGCAGCCCCAGGGATACCGGGGAGCTGTTTTTT
>.|TRBV14|.|TRBJ1-1
CASSVHRALNTEAFF
TGTGCCAGCAGCGTACACAGGGCGTTAAACACTGAAGCTTTCTTT
>TRBD2|TRBV7-2|.|TRBJ2-7
CASSLAMGLASHEQYF
TGTGCCAGCAGCTTAGCGATGGGACTAGCGTCCCACGAGCAGTACTTC
>.|TRBV5-4|.|TRBJ1-3
CASSSGGRTVGNTIYF
TGTGCCAGCAGCTCGGGGGGAAGGACAGTTGGAAACACCATATATTTT
>.|TRBV15|.|TRBJ2-7
CATSNRTPDIYEQYF
TGTGCCACCAGCAACCGGACACCTGATATTTACGAGCAGTACTTC
>.|TRBV2|once|TRBJ1-5
CASSRMWQYSNQPQHF
TGTGCCAGCAGTCGTATGTGGCAGTATAGCAATCAGCCCCAGCATTTT
>.|TRBV3-1/TRBV3-2|.|TRBJ1-1
CASSQGEAAFF
TGTGCCAGCAGCCAAGGGGAGGCAGCTTTCTTT
>TRBD1|TRBV2|.|TRBJ2-3
CASSPGQTTDTQYF
TGTGCCAGCAGCCCGGGACAGACCACAGATACGCAGTATTTT
>TRBD2|TRBV6-1|.|TRBJ2-5
CASSGTSGFPTQETQYF
TGTGCCAGCAGTGGGACTAGCGGTTTTCCTACCCAAGAGACCCAGTACTTC
>TRBD1|TRBV2|.|TRBJ1-2
CANGGGTGAYGYTF
TGTGCCAACGGCGGCGGGACAGGGGCCTATGGCTACACCTTC
>TRBD1|TRBV14|few|TRBJ2-5
CASSQQGDSETQYF
TGTGCCAGCAGCCAACAGGGGGATTCAGAGACCCAGTACTTC
>TRBD1|TRBV11-3|.|TRBJ2-1
CASSFRGLTSYNEQFF
TGTGCCAGCAGCTTCAGGGGGTTGACCTCCTACAATGAGCAGTTCTTC
>.|TRBV7-9|.|TRBJ2-3
CASKEVADSGTDTQYF
TGTGCCAGCAAGGAAGTTGCGGACTCAGGCACAGATACGCAGTATTTT
>TRBD1|TRBV27|.|TRBJ2-1
CASSAPGQGVSREQFF
TGTGCCAGCAGTGCCCCGGGACAGGGGGTTTCTAGGGAGCAGTTCTTC
>.|TRBV19|.|TRBJ2-3
CASKVAYGTDTQYF
TGTGCCAGTAAGGTAGCGTATGGCACAGATACGCAGTATTTT
>TRBD1|TRBV5-1|.|TRBJ1-2
CASSFNTGDGYTF
TGCGCCAGCAGCTTCAACACAGGGGATGGCTACACCTTC
>.|TRBV19|.|TRBJ1-1
CASRLQVNTEAFF
TGTGCCAGTAGGCTACAGGTGAACACTGAAGCTTTCTTT
>.|TRBV12-3/TRBV12-4|.|TRBJ1-2
CASSLPGSGYTF
TGTGCCAGCAGCCTCCCAGGGTCTGGCTACACCTTC
>.|TRBV7-6|.|TRBJ1-1
CASSLEGITEAFF
TGTGCCAGCAGCTTAGAGGGGATCACTGAAGCTTTCTTT
>TRBD2|TRBV28|.|TRBJ2-1
CASSSGTSHTYNEQFF
TGTGCCAGCAGTTCCGGGACTAGCCATACCTACAATGAGCAGTTCTTC
>TRBD1|TRBV28|.|TRBJ1-5
CASSLWQGQGHNQPQHF
TGTGCCAGCAGTTTATGGCAGGGACAGGGTCACAATCAGCCCCAGCATTTT
>TRBD1|TRBV28|.|TRBJ2-7
CASSRTDRVYEQYF
TGTGCCAGCAGCCGGACGGACAGGGTCTACGAGCAGTACTTC
>TRBD2|TRBV27|.|TRBJ2-3
CASTRVAGGHADTQYF
TGTGCCAGTACGCGAGTAGCGGGAGGGCACGCAGATACGCAGTATTTT
>.|TRBV11-2|.|TRBJ1-3
CASSLVAGVRNTIYF
TGTGCCAGCAGCTTAGTCGCAGGGGTGCGGAACACCATATATTTT
>.|TRBV28|many|TRBJ1-5
CASRPAGLLQPQHF
TGTGCCAGCAGGCCCGCAGGGCTGCTTCAGCCCCAGCATTTT
>.|TRBV30|.|TRBJ2-3
CAWTSSASASTDTQYF
TGTGCCTGGACCTCCTCGGCTAGCGCTAGCACAGATACGCAGTATTTT
>.|TRBV4-1|few|TRBJ1-3
CASSQEGPGSGNTIYF
TGCGCCAGCAGCCAAGAGGGTCCGGGCTCTGGAAACACCATATATTTT
>.|TRBV24-1|.|TRBJ2-5
CATSSPRARGQETQYF
TGTGCCACCAGTTCACCGCGAGCCAGGGGTCAAGAGACCCAGTACTTC
>.|TRBV30|once|TRBJ1-2
CAGYAGYGYTF
TGTGCCGGTTATGCGGGGTATGGCTACACCTTC
>.|TRBV6-5|.|TRBJ2-7
CASSYFEGGWEQYF
TGTGCCAGCAGTTACTTCGAGGGCGGATGGGAGCAGTACTTC
>.|TRBV19|.|TRBJ2-6
CASSISPNVLTF
TGTGCCAGTAGTATTAGTCCCAACGTCCTGACTTTC
>TRBD1|TRBV6-6|.|TRBJ1-6
CASSYPTGVDSPLHF
TGTGCCAGCAGTTACCCGACAGGGGTGGATTCACCCCTCCACTTT
>TRBD1|TRBV29-1|.|TRBJ1-3
CSVEGDRGGSGNTIYF
TGCAGCGTGGAGGGGGACAGGGGAGGCTCTGGAAACACCATATATTTT
>TRBD1|TRBV27|few|TRBJ1-2
CASRGPGQGAYGYTF
TGTGCCAGCAGAGGCCCGGGACAGGGCGCCTATGGCTACACCTTC
>TRBD1|TRBV30|.|TRBJ1-1
CAWEGQGVEAFF
TGTGCCTGGGAGGGACAGGGAGTGGAAGCTTTCTTT
>TRBD1|TRBV25-1|few|TRBJ1-2
CASSSSGTVVGGYTF
TGTGCCAGCTCGTCGTCGGGGACAGTGGTCGGTGGCTACACCTTC
>.|TRBV5-4|.|TRBJ1-2
CASSLGQRDLGYTF
TGTGCCAGCAGCTTGGGCCAGCGAGACCTTGGCTACACCTTC
>.|TRBV4-2|.|TRBJ2-1
CASSQDRGEGNDEQFF
TGTGCCAGCAGCCAAGATAGGGGGGAGGGAAACGATGAGCAGTTCTTC
>TRBD2|TRBV10-1|.|TRBJ2-1
CASSPGTSGEREQFF
TGCGCCAGCAGTCCCGGGACTAGCGGGGAGAGGGAGCAGTTCTTC
>.|TRBV5-6|once|TRBJ1-4
CASSLHLGVEKLFF
TGTGCCAGCAGCCTTCATTTAGGGGTCGAAAAACTGTTTTTT
>.|TRBV6-5|.|TRBJ1-1
CASSTGGRTEAFF
TGTGCCAGCAGCACGGGGGGCCGCACTGAAGCTTTCTTT
>TRBD1|TRBV4-1|.|TRBJ1-2
CASSLSSGTGWKANYGYTF
TGCGCCAGCAGCCTTTCCTCCGGGACAGGGTGGAAAGCTAACTATGGCTACACCTTC
>.|TRBV20-1|.|TRBJ1-2
CSASLQGGSGYTF
TGCAGTGCTAGTTTGCAGGGAGGCTCTGGCTACACCTTC
>.|TRBV28|once|TRBJ1-5
CASSSFGGVNQPQHF
TGTGCCAGCAGCTCCTTTGGGGGGGTGAATCAGCCCCAGCATTTT
>TRBD1|TRBV7-2|.|TRBJ1-4
CASSSNPDRAEKLFF
TGTGCCAGCAGCTCAAATCCGGACAGGGCTGAAAAACTGTTTTTT
>.|TRBV27|.|TRBJ1-2
CASRPSLGRGDGYTF
TGTGCCAGCAGACCCTCCTTGGGGAGGGGGGATGGCTACACCTTC
>TRBD1|TRBV2|.|TRBJ2-7
CASSLTGSAYEQYF
TGTGCCAGCAGCCTGACAGGGAGTGCCTACGAGCAGTACTTC
>TRBD1|TRBV27|.|TRBJ2-3
CASSGRTGRGTDTQYF
TGTGCCAGCAGTGGGCGGACAGGGAGAGGGACAGATACGCAGTATTTT
>.|TRBV14|.|TRBJ1-6
CASSKLSDSLPRSPLHF
TGTGCCAGCAGCAAGCTGTCAGACAGCCTCCCTAGGTCACCCCTCCACTTT
>TRBD1|TRBV6-2/TRBV6-3|.|TRBJ1-5
CASSYSIRTGSNQPQHF
TGTGCCAGCAGTTACTCGATTCGGACAGGAAGCAATCAGCCCCAGCATTTT
>.|TRBV6-5|.|TRBJ1-1
CASRQGLDTEAFF
TGTGCCAGCAGACAGGGATTGGACACTGAAGCTTTCTTT
>TRBD1|TRBV5-1|.|TRBJ1-1
CASSRTGVTEAFF
TGCGCCAGCAGCCGGACAGGGGTCACTGAAGCTTTCTTT
>.|TRBV5-1|once|TRBJ2-3
CASSLEWRTDTQYF
TGCGCCAGCAGCTTGGAATGGCGCACAGATACGCAGTATTTT
>TRBD2|TRBV28|.|TRBJ2-7
CASSLFPSGVNEQYF
TGTGCCAGCAGTTTATTCCCTAGCGGGGTGAACGAGCAGTACTTC
>TRBD1|TRBV5-4|few|TRBJ1-1
CASSKPGQGTNTEAFF
TGTGCCAGCAGCAAGCCGGGACAGGGTACTAACACTGAAGCTTTCTTT
>.|TRBV5-4|.|TRBJ1-1
CASSLLGIPEAFF
TGTGCCAGCAGCTTGCTCGGGATCCCTGAAGCTTTCTTT
>.|TRBV25-1|once|TRBJ1-6
CASSGRQSNSPLHF
TGTGCCAGCAGTGGGAGGCAGAGTAATTCACCCCTCCACTTT